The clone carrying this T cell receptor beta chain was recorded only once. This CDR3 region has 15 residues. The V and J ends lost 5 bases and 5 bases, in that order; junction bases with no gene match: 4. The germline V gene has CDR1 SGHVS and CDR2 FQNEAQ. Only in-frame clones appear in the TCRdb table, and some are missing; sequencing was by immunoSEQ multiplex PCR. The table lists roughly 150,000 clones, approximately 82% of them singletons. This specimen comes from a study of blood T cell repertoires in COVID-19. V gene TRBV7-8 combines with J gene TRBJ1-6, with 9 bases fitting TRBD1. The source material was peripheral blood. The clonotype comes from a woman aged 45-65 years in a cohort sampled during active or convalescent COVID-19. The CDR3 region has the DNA TGTGCCAGCAGCCGGGACAGGGCGGATAATTCACCCCTCCACTTT. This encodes CASSRDRADNSPLHF.